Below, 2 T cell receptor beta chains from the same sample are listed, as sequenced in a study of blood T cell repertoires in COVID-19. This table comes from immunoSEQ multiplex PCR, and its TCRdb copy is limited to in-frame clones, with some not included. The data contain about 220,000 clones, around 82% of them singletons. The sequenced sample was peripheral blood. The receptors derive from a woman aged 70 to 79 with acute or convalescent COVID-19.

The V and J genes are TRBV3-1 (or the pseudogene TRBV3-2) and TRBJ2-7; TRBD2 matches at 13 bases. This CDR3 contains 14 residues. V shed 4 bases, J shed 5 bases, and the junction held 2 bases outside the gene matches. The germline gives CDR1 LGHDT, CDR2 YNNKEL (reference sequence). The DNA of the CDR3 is TGTGCCAGCAGCCCCGGACTAGCGGGGGACGAGCAGTACTTC. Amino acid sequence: CASSPGLAGDEQYF.

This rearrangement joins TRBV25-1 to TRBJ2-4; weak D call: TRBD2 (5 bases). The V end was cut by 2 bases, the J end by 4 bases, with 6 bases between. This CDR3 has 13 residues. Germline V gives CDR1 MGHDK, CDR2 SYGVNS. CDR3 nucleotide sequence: TGTGCCAGCAGTGAAGGAGGTAAAAACATTCAGTACTTC. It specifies CASSEGGKNIQYF.